Presented here are 18 T cell receptor beta chains from one specimen sequenced in a study of human T cells and chemical hapten exposure. Indicated time point: patch test 1, 2 weeks after DPC sensitization. Described treatment: therapeutic diphenylcyclopropenone sensitization with weekly scalp DPC. MiXCR, applied by TCRdb to the RACE reads, yields one record per CDR3 protein. The sample holds fewer than 130,000 distinct CDR3 sequences, 11% seen once. The source material was whole blood, sampled in connection with sensitization to the hapten diphenylcyclopropenone (DPC). The receptors originated from a woman aged 35 to 49 with alopecia areata. Some clones in this sample may be carry-over from other donors' samples.

V gene TRBV29-1 combines with J gene TRBJ2-7, with D possibly TRBD2 on 5 matching bases. Between the trimmed V and J ends, which lost 6 bases and 7 bases, there was a span of 25 bases. The V gene's germline CDR1 is SQVTM and CDR2 ANQGSEA. The CDR3 extends over 15 amino acids. The CDR3 DNA reads as TGCAGCGTCCCGGGTACTAGACCGGGCTCGAGGGAGCAGTACTTC. Protein: CSVPGTRPGSREQYF.

This clonotype was counted many times. The rearrangement joins TRBV20-1 to TRBJ2-2; TRBD2 is a possible D gene (6 bases). This CDR3 has 14 residues. The V gene lost 4 bases and the J gene lost 0 bases, with 9 bases spanning the gap. Germline assignment: CDR1 DFQATT and CDR2 SNEGSKA (reference sequence). CDR3 loop: CSANSGPNTGELFF. As DNA, the CDR3 is TGCAGTGCTAATAGCGGCCCGAACACCGGGGAGCTGTTTTTT.

In its sample, this clonotype was seen a few times. The gene calls are TRBV7-9 and TRBJ2-3; D not certain. Germline lookup yields CDR1 SEHNR and CDR2 FQNEAQ (reference sequence). The CDR3 consists of 15 residues. V was clipped by 0 bases and J by 5 bases, with 12 bases between them. This chain's CDR3 is CASSLAGVARDTQYF. In DNA form, the CDR3 reads TGTGCCAGCAGCTTAGCTGGGGTTGCCAGAGATACGCAGTATTTT.

The sample holds a few counts of this clonotype. The J gene is TRBJ2-1, the V gene TRBV10-3, with D possibly called TRBD1 or TRBD2 (5 bases each). This CDR3 comprises 12 residues. Germline V CDR1 and CDR2: ENHRY, SYGVKD. V was trimmed by 0 bases and J by 15 bases, leaving 12 bases between them. CDR3 in amino acids: CAISESWDALFF. The DNA for the CDR3 is TGTGCCATCAGTGAGTCATGGGACGCCTTGTTCTTC.

This clonotype appeared a few times. The V call is TRBV19, the J call TRBJ2-5; a weak D match, TRBD2 (5 bases). The ends were cut back, 6 bases at V and 4 bases at J, with 12 bases in the middle. Germline V lookup: CDR1 LNHDA, CDR2 SQIVND (reference sequence). The CDR3 runs to 13 residues. In DNA form, the CDR3 reads TGTGCCAGTAGGGAGGCAGTAACAGAGACCCAGTACTTC. Its translation is CASREAVTETQYF.

This clonotype has more than one count but fewer than ten. The rearrangement uses TRBV19 and TRBJ2-7, with D tentatively TRBD1 (6 bases). CDR1 LNHDA and CDR2 SQIVND come from the germline V gene (reference sequence). V lost 5 bases and J lost 4, with 12 bases in between. The CDR3 loop spans 13 amino acids. DNA of the CDR3: TGTGCCAGTAGTTCAAGGACAGTTTACGAGCAGTACTTC. It yields the protein CASSSRTVYEQYF.

There are many counts of this clonotype. The rearrangement uses TRBV28 and TRBJ1-2; 7 bases line up with TRBD1. Germline V gene sequence: CDR1 MDHEN, CDR2 SYDVKM. V lost 5 bases and J lost 4; bases outside the gene matches: 4. The CDR3 has 13 amino acids. CDR3 residues: CASSPAGGYGYTF. The CDR3 DNA is TGTGCCAGCAGTCCGGCAGGGGGCTATGGCTACACCTTC.

This clonotype has a count of ten or more. The gene calls are TRBV12-3 or TRBV12-4 and TRBJ2-3, with 8 bases lining up with TRBD2. J was trimmed by 6 bases and V by 2 bases; bases with no gene match: 7. The CDR3 covers 15 residues. The DNA of the CDR3 is TGTGCCAGCAGTTTAATGGCGGGGGGAGGCGATACGCAGTATTTT. As protein: CASSLMAGGGDTQYF.

This clonotype was counted many times. Mismatch with germline at one junction end may stem from a read error. The gene calls are TRBV12-3 or TRBV12-4 and TRBJ2-7; no definite D call. This CDR3 is built from 13 residues. The CDR3 DNA reads as TGTGCCAGCAGCTTAGCCAGGCTCTACGAGCAGTACTTC. Amino acid sequence: CASSLARLYEQYF.

This clonotype has more than one count but fewer than ten. The chain combines TRBV5-4 with TRBJ2-5; D may be TRBD2 (5 bases). The CDR3 extends over 16 amino acids. The germline V and J ends were trimmed by 4 bases and 0 bases, with 16 bases remaining between them. Germline V lookup: CDR1 SGHNT, CDR2 YYREEE (reference sequence). The CDR3 loop is CASSPLGVGYQETQYF. CDR3 in DNA: TGTGCCAGCAGCCCACTCGGGGTGGGGTACCAAGAGACCCAGTACTTC. The entire variable domain, with the rest obtained from reference TRBV5-4 and TRBJ2-5, is as follows: ETGVTQSPTHLIKTRGQQVTLRCSSQSGHNTVSWYQQALGQGPQFIFQYYREEENGRGNFPPRFSGLQFPNYSSELNVNALELDDSALYLCASSPLGVGYQETQYFGPGTRLLVL.

This clonotype was counted only a few times. This chain connects TRBV29-1 to TRBJ1-1; TRBD1 matches at 9 bases. V shed 6 bases, J shed 4 bases, and the junction held 6 bases outside the gene matches. This CDR3 region has 13 residues. In germline, CDR1 is SQVTM, CDR2 ANQGSEA. Written as DNA, the CDR3 is TGCAGCGTAGCGGGGACAGGGTTCACTGAAGCTTTCTTT. This gives the protein CSVAGTGFTEAFF.

V gene TRBV28 combines with J gene TRBJ2-7; TRBD2 agrees at 8 bases. The CDR3 totals 13 residues. The V gene's germline CDR1 is MDHEN and CDR2 SYDVKM. V lost 7 bases and J lost 6; bases outside the gene matches: 8. CDR3 nucleotides: TGTGCCAGCACCTCTGGGACTAGAGTCGAGCAGTACTTC. Residues: CASTSGTRVEQYF.

This clonotype turned up a few times. The chain combines TRBV19 with TRBJ2-1, with 13 bases lining up with TRBD2. J lost 9 bases, V lost 4 bases, and 9 bases had no gene match. The CDR3 contains 16 residues. Looked up from germline, CDR1 is LNHDA and CDR2 is SQIVND (reference sequence). Here the CDR3 DNA reads TGTGCCAGTAGTACACTAGCGGGAGGGCCTGGGGGTGAGCAGTTCTTC. It yields the protein CASSTLAGGPGGEQFF.

This clonotype was counted a few times. The chain links TRBV7-8 to TRBJ2-1; tentatively, D is TRBD1 (5 bases). The V gene's germline CDR1 is SGHVS and CDR2 FQNEAQ. Trimming took 4 bases from V and 1 from J, leaving 8 bases between them. The CDR3 has 14 amino acids. CDR3 in amino acids: CASSWTQSYNEQFF. For the CDR3, the DNA is TGTGCCAGCAGCTGGACACAATCCTACAATGAGCAGTTCTTC.

This clonotype was detected ten times or more. The V and J genes are TRBV18 and TRBJ1-1; possibly TRBD1 for D (6 bases). From germline, CDR1 is KGHSH and CDR2 LQKENI. The CDR3 is 14 amino acids. Trimming took off 0 bases at V and 4 bases at J, with 9 bases between the two ends. For the CDR3, the DNA is TGTGCCAGCTCACCACCACAGGGCACCACTGAAGCTTTCTTT. This translates into CASSPPQGTTEAFF.

This clonotype has a single count. The rearrangement joins TRBV20-1 to TRBJ1-5; D is perhaps TRBD1 (6 bases). This CDR3 contains 14 residues. V shed 6 bases and J shed 4 bases, with 16 bases lying between them. Germline CDR1 and CDR2: DFQATT and SNEGSKA (reference sequence). The CDR3 protein is CSASRGAGNQPQHF. The CDR3 DNA reads as TGCAGTGCCAGTAGGGGGGCGGGTAATCAGCCCCAGCATTTT.

This rearrangement joins TRBV12-3 or TRBV12-4 to TRBJ2-1, with TRBD2 matching 8 bases. The CDR3 has 14 amino acids. Trimming cost V 6 bases and J 7 bases; bases outside gene matches: 8. The CDR3 here is CASSQTGGRNEQFF. For the CDR3, the DNA is TGTGCCAGCAGCCAGACGGGAGGGCGAAATGAGCAGTTCTTC.

This clonotype was seen repeatedly, ten times or more. CDR3 sequence reads: CASSRRGGGSNTGELFF. The DNA for the CDR3 is TGTGCCAGCAGCCGCCGAGGGGGCGGATCGAACACCGGGGAGCTGTTTTTT. This chain connects TRBV7-3 to TRBJ2-2; 7 positions agree with TRBD1. With V trimmed by 5 bases and J by 0 bases, 9 bases remained unmatched. CDR1 and CDR2 (germline): SGHTA, FQGTGA. This CDR3 has 17 amino acids.